There are a few counts of the clone carrying this T cell receptor beta chain. Its specificity is not known. Runs used v3.0 of the immunoSEQ assay and were done at survey level. Using immunoSEQ multiplex PCR, the repertoire was profiled, and TCRdb retains in-frame clones only, with some absent. In the table there are 20,000 to 30,000 clones, 80% to 90% of which are singletons. This sample stems from a study of long-term antiretroviral therapy in people with HIV. Study overall: The oldest specimens predate the 2015 immediate-ART recommendation by about a decade.

Study conclusions and caveats: In HIV, the repertoires covered a tighter span of CDR3 lengths than in controls. Repertoire composition at all time points was dominated by clones that had expanded before ART.

The V segment lost 4 bases and the J segment 3 bases; nucleotides outside the gene matches: 7. Germline CDR1 MDHEN, CDR2 SYDVKM. CDR3 length: 15 residues. Each specimen consisted of about 0.85-11 million cryopreserved PBMC prior to extraction of DNA. The specimen comprised unsorted PBMCs, sampled 3 years after starting antiretroviral therapy. The TCR comes from a young man with HIV. V and J are TRBV28 and TRBJ1-2; TRBD1 agrees at 8 bases. The CDR3 spells CASSSNRGSDYGYTF. CDR3 coding DNA: TGTGCCAGCAGTTCTAACAGGGGGTCGGACTATGGCTACACCTTC.